This is a list of T cell receptor beta chains from one sample in a study of blood T cell repertoires in COVID-19. The table came from immunoSEQ multiplex PCR; TCRdb's copy has only in-frame clones and leaves some out. The table has 120,000 to 150,000 clones, approximately 84% seen once; the top ten hold around 5%. Specimen: peripheral blood. The receptor set was obtained from a human donor in a cohort sampled during active COVID-19. CDR3s include the opening cysteine and the closing phenylalanine or tryptophan. The order of the fields is clone size, D gene, J gene, V gene, CDR3 protein, CDR3 DNA. The D gene is left open where the match is weak. For some rows the clone size is stated as once, few or many, or as a class when expanded; others skip it.

size: NA; D: TRBD2; J: TRBJ2-1; V: TRBV14; CDR3: CASRRSASSGRGNEQFF; DNA: TGTGCCAGCAGACGGTCCGCTTCTAGCGGGAGAGGTAATGAGCAGTTCTTC
size: few; D: TRBD1; J: TRBJ1-5; V: TRBV5-1; CDR3: CASSELGGPNQPQHF; DNA: TGCGCCAGCAGCGAGCTAGGGGGCCCCAATCAGCCCCAGCATTTT
size: few; D: TRBD1; J: TRBJ2-7; V: TRBV30; CDR3: CAWSVRTGYEQYF; DNA: TGTGCCTGGAGTGTGCGGACAGGCTACGAGCAGTACTTC
size: NA; D: NA; J: TRBJ1-5; V: TRBV4-2; CDR3: CASSQEIDRPNQPQHF; DNA: TGTGCCAGCAGCCAAGAAATCGACAGGCCAAATCAGCCCCAGCATTTT
size: NA; D: NA; J: TRBJ1-2; V: TRBV2; CDR3: CASRRGEGNYGYTF; DNA: TGTGCCAGCAGGAGGGGGGAGGGGAACTATGGCTACACCTTC
size: NA; D: NA; J: TRBJ2-7; V: TRBV19; CDR3: CASSGQASYEQYF; DNA: TGTGCCAGTTCTGGGCAGGCCTCCTACGAGCAGTACTTC
size: NA; D: TRBD1; J: TRBJ2-5; V: TRBV24-1; CDR3: CATGWTGTAQETQYF; DNA: TGTGCTACGGGGTGGACAGGGACAGCACAAGAGACCCAGTACTTC
size: NA; D: NA; J: TRBJ1-2; V: TRBV2; CDR3: CASSEGPGYGYTF; DNA: TGTGCCAGCAGTGAAGGGCCAGGCTATGGCTACACCTTC
size: NA; D: NA; J: TRBJ1-2; V: TRBV9; CDR3: CASSVDNHYGYTF; DNA: TGTGCCAGCAGCGTAGACAATCACTATGGCTACACCTTC
size: NA; D: TRBD2; J: TRBJ2-2; V: TRBV29-1; CDR3: CSVEGTGGSGGELFF; DNA: TGCAGCGTTGAGGGGACTGGCGGGAGCGGCGGGGAGCTGTTTTTT
size: NA; D: NA; J: TRBJ1-1; V: TRBV6-5; CDR3: CASSYGSGSGTEAFF; DNA: TGTGCCAGCAGTTACGGTTCGGGAAGTGGCACTGAAGCTTTCTTT
size: NA; D: NA; J: TRBJ2-1; V: TRBV24-1; CDR3: CATSGGTGYNEQFF; DNA: TGTGCCACCTCCGGGGGGACAGGTTACAATGAGCAGTTCTTC
size: NA; D: TRBD2; J: TRBJ2-3; V: TRBV15; CDR3: CATSRDRGGITDTQYF; DNA: TGTGCCACCAGCAGAGATCGGGGGGGGATAACAGATACGCAGTATTTT
size: NA; D: NA; J: TRBJ2-3; V: TRBV4-2; CDR3: CASSQDGEQGALNTQYF; DNA: TGTGCCAGCAGCCAAGACGGAGAACAGGGAGCCCTTAATACGCAGTATTTT
size: NA; D: NA; J: TRBJ2-3; V: TRBV5-1; CDR3: CASSLAGLRGPSTDTQYF; DNA: TGCGCCAGCAGCTTGGCAGGTCTCCGAGGGCCTAGCACAGATACGCAGTATTTT
size: NA; D: TRBD1; J: TRBJ1-4; V: TRBV5-1; CDR3: CASSPGGAANEKLFF; DNA: TGCGCCAGCAGTCCAGGGGGCGCGGCTAATGAAAAACTGTTTTTT
size: NA; D: NA; J: TRBJ2-5; V: TRBV7-9; CDR3: CASSLPGEETQYF; DNA: TGTGCCAGCAGCCTACCAGGGGAGGAGACCCAGTACTTC
size: once; D: NA; J: TRBJ1-5; V: TRBV4-1; CDR3: CASSQEGRGSNQPQHF; DNA: TGCGCCAGCAGCCAAGAAGGCAGGGGAAGCAATCAGCCCCAGCATTTT
size: few; D: NA; J: TRBJ1-1; V: TRBV6-5; CDR3: CAILRNTEAFF; DNA: TGTGCCATCCTTAGAAACACTGAAGCTTTCTTT
size: NA; D: NA; J: TRBJ1-1; V: TRBV15; CDR3: CATSRHTAEAFF; DNA: TGTGCCACCAGCCGCCATACAGCTGAAGCTTTCTTT
size: NA; D: TRBD1; J: TRBJ2-7; V: TRBV29-1; CDR3: CSVGDSYEQYF; DNA: TGCAGCGTGGGGGACAGCTACGAGCAGTACTTC
size: NA; D: TRBD1; J: TRBJ1-2; V: TRBV18; CDR3: CASSGQGALNYGYTF; DNA: TGTGCCAGCTCGGGACAGGGGGCACTTAACTATGGCTACACCTTC
size: NA; D: TRBD2; J: TRBJ2-1; V: TRBV6-6; CDR3: CAIGTSGRMNNEQFF; DNA: TGTGCCATAGGGACTAGCGGGAGGATGAACAATGAGCAGTTCTTC
size: NA; D: NA; J: TRBJ1-1; V: TRBV5-4; CDR3: CASSFPGVMNTEAFF; DNA: TGTGCCAGCAGCTTCCCGGGGGTCATGAACACTGAAGCTTTCTTT
size: NA; D: TRBD2; J: TRBJ2-1; V: TRBV2; CDR3: CASSDPSGRINEQFF; DNA: TGTGCCAGCAGTGACCCCAGCGGGAGAATCAATGAGCAGTTCTTC
size: NA; D: TRBD1; J: TRBJ1-2; V: TRBV28; CDR3: CASVRQGASYGYTF; DNA: TGTGCCAGCGTTCGACAGGGGGCGAGCTATGGCTACACCTTC
size: NA; D: NA; J: TRBJ2-2; V: TRBV11-2; CDR3: CASSVRLGGAGELFF; DNA: TGTGCCAGCAGCGTCCGACTAGGGGGGGCCGGGGAGCTGTTTTTT
size: NA; D: TRBD2; J: TRBJ2-2; V: TRBV25-1; CDR3: CASSAIWGGTKTGELFF; DNA: TGTGCCAGCAGTGCTATATGGGGAGGGACCAAAACCGGGGAGCTGTTTTTT
size: NA; D: TRBD1; J: TRBJ1-2; V: TRBV19; CDR3: CASSPDRYGYTF; DNA: TGTGCCAGTAGTCCGGACAGGTATGGCTACACCTTC
size: NA; D: NA; J: TRBJ2-1; V: TRBV30; CDR3: CAWSAAGLTSYNEQFF; DNA: TGTGCCTGGAGTGCGGCCGGACTAACCTCCTACAATGAGCAGTTCTTC
size: NA; D: TRBD1; J: TRBJ2-1; V: TRBV12-3/TRBV12-4; CDR3: CASSRGRFGFF; DNA: TGTGCCAGCAGTAGGGGGCGGTTTGGGTTCTTC
size: NA; D: NA; J: TRBJ1-3; V: TRBV18; CDR3: CASSPWRDSGNTIYF; DNA: TGTGCCAGCTCACCCTGGAGGGACTCTGGAAACACCATATATTTT
size: NA; D: NA; J: TRBJ1-2; V: TRBV13; CDR3: CASSLSYYGYTF; DNA: TGTGCCAGCAGCTTATCCTACTATGGCTACACCTTC
size: NA; D: NA; J: TRBJ1-5; V: TRBV19; CDR3: CASLGRVAHQPQHF; DNA: TGTGCCAGTCTCGGACGGGTAGCGCATCAGCCCCAGCATTTT
size: NA; D: TRBD2; J: TRBJ2-3; V: TRBV24-1; CDR3: CATMGLAGAFLRDTQYF; DNA: TGTGCCACGATGGGACTAGCGGGGGCCTTTCTCAGGGATACGCAGTATTTT
size: NA; D: NA; J: TRBJ1-3; V: TRBV4-1; CDR3: CASSLQVAGNTIYF; DNA: TGCGCCAGCAGCCTACAGGTTGCTGGAAACACCATATATTTT
size: NA; D: NA; J: TRBJ1-6; V: TRBV19; CDR3: CASEDRAARTPLHF; DNA: TGTGCCAGTGAAGACCGCGCCGCCAGGACACCCCTCCACTTT
size: NA; D: TRBD1; J: TRBJ2-4; V: TRBV6-1; CDR3: CASSEGQVGAKNIQYF; DNA: TGTGCCAGCAGTGAGGGACAGGTTGGGGCCAAAAACATTCAGTACTTC
size: NA; D: NA; J: TRBJ2-7; V: TRBV9; CDR3: CASSVGTGGEQYF; DNA: TGTGCCAGCAGCGTAGGGACCGGCGGGGAGCAGTACTTC
size: NA; D: NA; J: TRBJ1-4; V: TRBV30; CDR3: CAWRKPGRGSEKLFF; DNA: TGTGCCTGGAGGAAACCGGGTAGGGGGAGTGAAAAACTGTTTTTT
size: NA; D: TRBD2; J: TRBJ2-1; V: TRBV3-1/TRBV3-2; CDR3: CASSPGTSRAYNEQFF; DNA: TGTGCCAGCAGCCCAGGGACTAGCAGGGCCTACAATGAGCAGTTCTTC
size: NA; D: NA; J: TRBJ1-5; V: TRBV10-1; CDR3: CASQPPPNYSNQPQHF; DNA: TGCGCCAGCCAACCACCGCCCAACTATAGCAATCAGCCCCAGCATTTT
size: few; D: TRBD1; J: TRBJ2-2; V: TRBV5-1; CDR3: CASSLGQGSTGELFF; DNA: TGCGCCAGCAGCTTGGGACAGGGGAGCACCGGGGAGCTGTTTTTT
size: NA; D: NA; J: TRBJ1-2; V: TRBV5-8; CDR3: CASSERVGYGYTF; DNA: TGTGCCAGCAGCGAGAGGGTAGGGTATGGCTACACCTTC
size: few; D: NA; J: TRBJ2-5; V: TRBV21-1; CDR3: CASSLSGTRGETQYF; DNA: TGTGCCAGCAGCCTTAGCGGGACGCGGGGTGAGACCCAGTACTTC
size: once; D: NA; J: TRBJ2-5; V: TRBV11-2; CDR3: CASSLAGEWETQYF; DNA: TGTGCCAGCAGCTTAGCAGGGGAGTGGGAGACCCAGTACTTC
size: NA; D: TRBD1; J: TRBJ2-7; V: TRBV28; CDR3: CASSLLGTGGTYEQYF; DNA: TGTGCCAGCAGTTTATTAGGGACAGGGGGCACCTACGAGCAGTACTTC
size: NA; D: NA; J: TRBJ1-5; V: TRBV19; CDR3: CASSMGAGSYQPQHF; DNA: TGTGCCAGTAGTATGGGGGCAGGGTCGTATCAGCCCCAGCATTTT
size: NA; D: TRBD2; J: TRBJ2-1; V: TRBV4-2; CDR3: CASSPGEGSSYNEQFF; DNA: TGTGCCAGCAGCCCCGGGGAGGGGAGCTCCTACAATGAGCAGTTCTTC
size: NA; D: TRBD1; J: TRBJ1-5; V: TRBV19; CDR3: CASKGQERNQPQHF; DNA: TGTGCCAGTAAAGGACAGGAACGCAATCAGCCCCAGCATTTT